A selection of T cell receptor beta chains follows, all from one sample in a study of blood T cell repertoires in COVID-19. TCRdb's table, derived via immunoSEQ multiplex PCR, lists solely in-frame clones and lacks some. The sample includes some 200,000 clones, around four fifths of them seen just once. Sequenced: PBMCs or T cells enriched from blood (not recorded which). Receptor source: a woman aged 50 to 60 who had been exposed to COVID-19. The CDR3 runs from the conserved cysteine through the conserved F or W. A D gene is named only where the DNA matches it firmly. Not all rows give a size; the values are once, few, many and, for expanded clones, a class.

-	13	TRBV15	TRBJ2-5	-	TGTGCCACCAGCAGTGGGCCGGAGGGGACCCAGTACTTC	CATSSGPEGTQYF
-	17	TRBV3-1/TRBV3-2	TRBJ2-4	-	TGTGCCAGCAGCCAAGCCCTTGGCGGACTAGCCAAAAACATTCAGTACTTC	CASSQALGGLAKNIQYF
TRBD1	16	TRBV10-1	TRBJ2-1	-	TGCGCCAGCAGTGAGCGTGGGACAGGGGCCGGGGGTGAGCAGTTCTTC	CASSERGTGAGGEQFF
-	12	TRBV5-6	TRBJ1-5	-	TGTGCCAGCAGCTCAAGCCATCAGCCCCAGCATTTT	CASSSSHQPQHF
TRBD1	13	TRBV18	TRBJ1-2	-	TGTGCCAGCTCACCAGGGACAGGAGGCGGCTACACCTTC	CASSPGTGGGYTF
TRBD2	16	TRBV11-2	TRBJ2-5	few	TGTGCCAGCAGCTCTCGACTAGCCATGTACCAAGAGACCCAGTACTTC	CASSSRLAMYQETQYF
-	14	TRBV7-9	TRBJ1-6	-	TGTGCCAGCAGCCCCCGTCCCCATAATTCACCCCTCCACTTT	CASSPRPHNSPLHF
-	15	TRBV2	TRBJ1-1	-	TGTGCCAGCAGTGAAAGGCAGGATTCTAACACTGAAGCTTTCTTT	CASSERQDSNTEAFF
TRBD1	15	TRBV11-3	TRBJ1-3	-	TGTGCCGGCTGCAAGGGGGCGACCAAAGGAAACACCATATATTTT	CAGCKGATKGNTIYF
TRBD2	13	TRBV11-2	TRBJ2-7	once	TGTGCCAGCAGCTTAGTCGGGGGGGACGAGCAGTACTTC	CASSLVGGDEQYF
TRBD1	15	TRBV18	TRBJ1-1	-	TGTGCCAGCTCACCCTCCGGACAGGGAAACACTGAAGCTTTCTTT	CASSPSGQGNTEAFF
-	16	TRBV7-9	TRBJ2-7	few	TGTGCCAGCAGCTATATCCGGGACACTCATCCGCGCGAGCAGTACTTC	CASSYIRDTHPREQYF
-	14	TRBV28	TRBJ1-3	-	TGTGCCAGCTCTCAGGGCATTCTCGGAAACACCATATATTTT	CASSQGILGNTIYF
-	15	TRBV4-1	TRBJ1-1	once	TGCGCCAGCAGCCAAGGACAGATGTCGAACACTGAAGCTTTCTTT	CASSQGQMSNTEAFF
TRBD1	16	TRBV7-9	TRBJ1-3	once	TGTGCCAGCAGCTTCCGGACAGGCGTCTCTGGAAACACCATATATTTT	CASSFRTGVSGNTIYF
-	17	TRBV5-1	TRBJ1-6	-	TGCGCCAGCAGCTTGGCGAGTTTCCCCTCCTATAATTCACCCCTCCACTTT	CASSLASFPSYNSPLHF
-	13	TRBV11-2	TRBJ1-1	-	TGTGCCAGCAGCACGAAACAGAACACTGAAGCTTTCTTT	CASSTKQNTEAFF
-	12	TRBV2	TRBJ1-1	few	TGTGCCAGCAGTGGGGCAAACACTGAAGCTTTCTTT	CASSGANTEAFF
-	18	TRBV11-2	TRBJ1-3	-	TGTGCCAGCAGCTTAGGGTCTACTTTCGCTGTCTCTGGAAACACCATATATTTT	CASSLGSTFAVSGNTIYF
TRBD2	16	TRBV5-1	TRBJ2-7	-	TGCGCCAGCAGCCCCCGTAGCGGGGGGGACCCCTACGAGCAGTACTTC	CASSPRSGGDPYEQYF
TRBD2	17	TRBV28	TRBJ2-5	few	TGTGCCAGCAGTTTGGTAGCGGGGTTTAGGGGAGGAGAGACCCAGTACTTC	CASSLVAGFRGGETQYF
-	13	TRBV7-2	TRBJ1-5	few	TGTGCCAGCAGCTTCCTCCCTGATCAGCCCCAGCATTTT	CASSFLPDQPQHF
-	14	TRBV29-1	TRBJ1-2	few	TGCAGCGTTGTATTCCACACTACTAACTATGGCTACACCTTC	CSVVFHTTNYGYTF
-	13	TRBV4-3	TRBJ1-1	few	TGCGCCAGCAGCCAAGGGCAGAACACTGAAGCTTTCTTT	CASSQGQNTEAFF
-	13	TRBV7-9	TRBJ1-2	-	TGTGCCAGCAGTCTCCTTGGAGGGTGGGGCTACACCTTC	CASSLLGGWGYTF
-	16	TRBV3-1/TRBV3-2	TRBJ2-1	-	TGTGCCAGCAGCCAAGGTCGGAGGGGGGGCTACCATGAGCAGTTCTTC	CASSQGRRGGYHEQFF
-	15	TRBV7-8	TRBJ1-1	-	TGTGCCAGCAGCCGTCTGGCGGTCCAGAACACTGAAGCTTTCTTT	CASSRLAVQNTEAFF
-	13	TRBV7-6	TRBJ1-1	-	TGTGCCAGCAGCTTGGGCGCTAACACTGAAGCTTTCTTT	CASSLGANTEAFF
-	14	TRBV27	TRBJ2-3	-	TGTGCCAGCAGTTTCCAGTTTAGCACAGATACGCAGTATTTT	CASSFQFSTDTQYF
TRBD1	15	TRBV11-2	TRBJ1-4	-	TGTGCCAGCAGCTTAGACAGGGGGGCTAATGAAAAACTGTTTTTT	CASSLDRGANEKLFF
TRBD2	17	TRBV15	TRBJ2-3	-	TGTGCCACCAGCAGAGGGCGCTGGGAGGGTGGCACAGATACGCAGTATTTT	CATSRGRWEGGTDTQYF
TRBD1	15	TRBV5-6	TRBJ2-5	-	TGTGCCAGCAGCGACCGGACAGGGAGAGGAGAGACCCAGTACTTC	CASSDRTGRGETQYF
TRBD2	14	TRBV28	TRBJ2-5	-	TGTGCCAGCAGTCCCCTGGGGGGAGGGGAGACCCAGTACTTC	CASSPLGGGETQYF
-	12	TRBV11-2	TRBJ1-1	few	TGTGCCAGCAGCTTAGTGAGAGGTGAAGCTTTCTTT	CASSLVRGEAFF
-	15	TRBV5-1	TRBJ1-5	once	TGCGCCAGCAGCTTGGCAGGGCTTAGCAATCAGCCCCAGCATTTT	CASSLAGLSNQPQHF
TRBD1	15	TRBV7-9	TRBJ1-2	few	TGTGCCAGCAGCTCCGGGACAGGGGGATCCTATGGCTACACCTTC	CASSSGTGGSYGYTF
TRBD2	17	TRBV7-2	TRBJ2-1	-	TGTGCCAGCAGTCGGACTAGCGGGGGACACATGTGGGATGAGCAGTTCTTC	CASSRTSGGHMWDEQFF
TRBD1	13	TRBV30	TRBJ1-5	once	TGTGCCTGGAGCCAGGGGGCTAATCAGCCCCAGCATTTT	CAWSQGANQPQHF
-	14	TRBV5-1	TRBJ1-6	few	TGCGCCAGCAGCTATGACATAAATAATTCACCCCTCCACTTT	CASSYDINNSPLHF
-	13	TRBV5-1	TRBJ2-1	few	TGCGCCAGCAGCATCGGGACTTACAATGAGCAGTTCTTC	CASSIGTYNEQFF
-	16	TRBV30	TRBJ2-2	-	TGTGCCTGGAGTTCAGGGTGGCCGACGAACACCGGGGAGCTGTTTTTT	CAWSSGWPTNTGELFF
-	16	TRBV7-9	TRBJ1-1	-	TGTGCCAGCAGCTTAGACGGGGGTTTTGACGCAACTGAAGCTTTCTTT	CASSLDGGFDATEAFF
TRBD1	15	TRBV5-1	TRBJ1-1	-	TGCGCCAGCAGCACCGGACAGGCTTTAAACACTGAAGCTTTCTTT	CASSTGQALNTEAFF
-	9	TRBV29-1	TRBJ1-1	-	TGCAGCGTTGGATCCGGGGCTTTCTTT	CSVGSGAFF
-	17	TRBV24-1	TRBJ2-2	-	TGTGCCACCAGTGACACAGGGTCCCTAACGAACACCGGGGAGCTGTTTTTT	CATSDTGSLTNTGELFF
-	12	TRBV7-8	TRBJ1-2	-	TGTGCCAGCAGCTTCCCTGGACAGTCAGGTCACTTC	CASSFPGQSGHF
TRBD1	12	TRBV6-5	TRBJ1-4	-	TGTGCCGTCCGACAGGGTGGGGAAAAACTGTTTTTT	CAVRQGGEKLFF
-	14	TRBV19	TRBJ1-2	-	TGTGCCAGTAATGAAGCGGTCTACTCTTATGGCTACACCTTC	CASNEAVYSYGYTF
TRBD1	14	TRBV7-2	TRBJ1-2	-	TGTGCCAGCAGCTTAGGGGGGACAGCCTATGGCTACACCTTC	CASSLGGTAYGYTF
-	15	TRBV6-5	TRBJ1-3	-	TGTGCCAGCAGTTACGGCGGGTCCTCTGGAAACACCATATATTTT	CASSYGGSSGNTIYF
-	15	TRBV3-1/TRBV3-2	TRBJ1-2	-	TGTGCCAGCAGCCCCACCTCGCAGGGGATTAATGGCTACACCTTC	CASSPTSQGINGYTF
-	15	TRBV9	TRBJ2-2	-	TGTGCCAGCAGCGTAGTGGGCAGGGCACCCGGGGAGCTGTTTTTT	CASSVVGRAPGELFF
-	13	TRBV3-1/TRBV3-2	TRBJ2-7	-	TGTGCCAGCAGCCACGGACTATTCTACGAGCAGTACTTC	CASSHGLFYEQYF
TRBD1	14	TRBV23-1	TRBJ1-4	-	TGCGCCAGCAGTCAAACCGGGACAGATGAAAAACTGTTTTTT	CASSQTGTDEKLFF